The present T cell receptor beta chain was sequenced within a study of early T cells in non-severe SARS-CoV-2 infection (dated by TCRdb to about 2021). Regarding the complete study: Because TCR sequencing was done on bulk RNA from unsorted whole blood, the alpha and beta chains could not be paired.

Set within a cohort of healthcare workers in London, UK, this nested case-control study involved weekly PCR testing of nasopharyngeal swabs along with blood sampling. Healthcare workers were enrolled in the week of the UK lockdown, from 23 to 31 March 2020, and were followed every week for up to roughly 15 weeks. Library creation used 5' RACE. TCRdb shows the sequencer as NextSeq 500. In the TCR library protocol, unique molecular identifiers were attached to individual cDNA molecules to correct for PCR bias and sequencing error. TCR alpha and beta chains were both sequenced, and the abundances of alpha and beta sequences in each sample were closely correlated with each other. In the source study's methods: Decombinator V4 was used to annotate the V gene, J gene and CDR3 of the TCR sequences. Expanded TCRs were defined as changing significantly between any two time points under a Poisson model with p below 0.0001. TCR abundances were normalised to the total number of TCRs sequenced per sample and expressed as counts per million. TRAV1-2 paired with TRAJ12, TRAJ20 or TRAJ33 defined MAIT TCRs, while TRAV10 paired with TRAJ18 defined iNKT TCRs. VDJdb, accessed on 1 November 2021, was searched for TCRs annotated for CMV, EBV and SARS-CoV-2, and TCRs annotated for more than one antigen were excluded. The public reads were reanalyzed by TCRdb: fastp trimming at Q25, MiXCR alignment, in-frame beta chains only. Every distinct CDR3 protein forms one entry, paired with its most common genes and DNA. The V and J calls reflect TCRdb's pipeline rather than the authors' work. The sample table holds 20,000 to 25,000 distinct CDR3 sequences, of which 5.3% were seen once. The ten largest clones represent around a tenth of the sample.

As encoded in the germline V gene, CDR1 is SQVTM while CDR2 is ANQGSEA. The trim is 4 bases for V and 10 bases for J, with a gap of 14 bases between the germline ends. The CDR3 measures 12 amino acids from cysteine to phenylalanine. CDR3 DNA only is kept here, 36 bases in frame from base 1. In this sample, this clonotype turned up many times. The antigen it binds to is not known. Per-base qualities were not stored, and no clone one base away is much larger. Study-wide findings and limitations: VDJdb matching was skewed toward anti-spike CD8 responses and likely underestimated virus-specific expansions, missing private and CD4 specificities.

The receptor's source is an adult who was a healthcare worker with PCR-confirmed SARS-CoV-2 infection or an uninfected control (not recorded which). The sample comprised whole blood. The sequence links TRBV29-1 to TRBJ2-4, with an unclear D gene assignment. The DNA sequence follows: TGCAGCGTTGTTGGGATGGAATATATTCAGTACTTC. It is translated as CSVVGMEYIQYF.